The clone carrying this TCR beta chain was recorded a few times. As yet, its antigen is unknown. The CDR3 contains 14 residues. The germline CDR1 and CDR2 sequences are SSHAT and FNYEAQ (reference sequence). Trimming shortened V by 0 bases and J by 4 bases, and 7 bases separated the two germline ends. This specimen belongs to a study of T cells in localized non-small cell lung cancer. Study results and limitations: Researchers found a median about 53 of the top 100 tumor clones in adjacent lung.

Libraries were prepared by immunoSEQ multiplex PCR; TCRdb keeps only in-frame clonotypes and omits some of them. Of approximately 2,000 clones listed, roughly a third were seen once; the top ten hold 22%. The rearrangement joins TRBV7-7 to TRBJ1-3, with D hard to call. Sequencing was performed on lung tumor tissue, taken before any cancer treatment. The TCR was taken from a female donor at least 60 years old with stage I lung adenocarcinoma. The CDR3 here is CASSLAPSGNTIYF. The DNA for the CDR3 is TGTGCCAGCAGCTTAGCCCCCTCCGGAAACACCATATATTTT.